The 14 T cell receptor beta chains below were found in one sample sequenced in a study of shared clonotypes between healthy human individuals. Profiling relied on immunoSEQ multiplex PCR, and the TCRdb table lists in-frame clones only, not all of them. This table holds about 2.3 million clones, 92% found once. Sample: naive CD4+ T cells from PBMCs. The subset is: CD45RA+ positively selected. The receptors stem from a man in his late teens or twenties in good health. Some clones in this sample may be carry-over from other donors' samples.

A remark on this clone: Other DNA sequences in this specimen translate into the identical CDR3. In nucleotides, the CDR3 is TGTGCCAGCAGACCAGGGGCCTCTGGAAACACCATATATTTT. This encodes CASRPGASGNTIYF. This chain joins TRBV2 and TRBJ1-3, with D perhaps TRBD1 (6 bases). The CDR3 has 14 residues. The germline gives CDR1 SNHLY, CDR2 FYNNEI. The V and J ends lost 6 bases and 0 bases respectively, with 9 bases between them.

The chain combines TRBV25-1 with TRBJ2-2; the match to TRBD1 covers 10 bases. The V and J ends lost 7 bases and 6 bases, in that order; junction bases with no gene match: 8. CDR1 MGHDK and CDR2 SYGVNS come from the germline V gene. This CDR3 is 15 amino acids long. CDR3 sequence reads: CASTRGTGASGELFF. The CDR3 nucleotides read TGTGCCAGCACCAGGGGGACAGGGGCCTCCGGGGAGCTGTTTTTT.

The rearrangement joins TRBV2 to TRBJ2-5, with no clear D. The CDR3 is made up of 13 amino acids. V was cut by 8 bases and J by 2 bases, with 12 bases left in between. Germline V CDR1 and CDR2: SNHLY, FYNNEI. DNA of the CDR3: TGTGCCAGCCGCAACGGGCCTCAAGAGACCCAGTACTTC. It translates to CASRNGPQETQYF. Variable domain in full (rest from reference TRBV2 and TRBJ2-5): EPEVTQTPSHQVTQMGQEVILRCVPISNHLYFYWYRQILGQKVEFLVSFYNNEISEKSEIFDDQFSVERPDGSNFTLKIRSTKLEDSAMYFCASRNGPQETQYFGPGTRLLVL.

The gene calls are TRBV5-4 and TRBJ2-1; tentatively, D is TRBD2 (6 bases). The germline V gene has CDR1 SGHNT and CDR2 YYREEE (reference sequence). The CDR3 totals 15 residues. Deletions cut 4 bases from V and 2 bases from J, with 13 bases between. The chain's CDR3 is CASSRDSQPYNEQFF. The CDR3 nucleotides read TGTGCCAGCAGCCGGGACTCCCAACCCTACAATGAGCAGTTCTTC.

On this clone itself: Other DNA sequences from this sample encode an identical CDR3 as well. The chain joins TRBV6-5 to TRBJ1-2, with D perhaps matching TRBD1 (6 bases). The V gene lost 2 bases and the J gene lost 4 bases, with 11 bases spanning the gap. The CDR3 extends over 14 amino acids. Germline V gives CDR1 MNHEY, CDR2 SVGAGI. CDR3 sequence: CASSYRGQGYGYTF. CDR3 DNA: TGTGCCAGCAGTTACCGGGGGCAAGGCTATGGCTACACCTTC.

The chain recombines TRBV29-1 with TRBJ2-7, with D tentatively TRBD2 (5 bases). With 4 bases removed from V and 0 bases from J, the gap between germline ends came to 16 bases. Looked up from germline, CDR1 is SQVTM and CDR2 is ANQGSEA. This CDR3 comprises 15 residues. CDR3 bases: TGCAGCGTTGGGCAGTATAGCGTCCTCTCCTACGAGCAGTACTTC. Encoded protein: CSVGQYSVLSYEQYF.

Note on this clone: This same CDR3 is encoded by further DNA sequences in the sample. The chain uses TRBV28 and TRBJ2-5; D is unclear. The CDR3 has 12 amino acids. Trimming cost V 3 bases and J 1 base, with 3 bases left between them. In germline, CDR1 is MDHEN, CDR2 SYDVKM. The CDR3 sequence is CASSLSQETQYF. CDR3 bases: TGTGCCAGCAGTTTGTCCCAAGAGACCCAGTACTTC.

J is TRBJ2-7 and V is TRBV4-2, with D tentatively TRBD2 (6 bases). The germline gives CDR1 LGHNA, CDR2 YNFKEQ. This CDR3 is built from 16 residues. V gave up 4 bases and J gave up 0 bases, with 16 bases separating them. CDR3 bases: TGTGCCAGCAGCCTTACATCGGGACTCAACTCCTACGAGCAGTACTTC. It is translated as CASSLTSGLNSYEQYF.

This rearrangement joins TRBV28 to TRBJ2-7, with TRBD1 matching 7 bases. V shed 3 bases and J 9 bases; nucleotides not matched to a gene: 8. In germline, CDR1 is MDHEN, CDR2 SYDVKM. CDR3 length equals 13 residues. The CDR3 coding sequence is TGTGCCAGCAGTTTTCTCCGACAGGGCGGGCAGTACTTC. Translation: CASSFLRQGGQYF.

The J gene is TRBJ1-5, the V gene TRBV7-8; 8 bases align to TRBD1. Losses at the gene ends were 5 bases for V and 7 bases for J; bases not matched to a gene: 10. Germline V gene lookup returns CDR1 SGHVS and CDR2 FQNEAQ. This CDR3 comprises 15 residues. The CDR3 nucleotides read TGTGCCAGCAGCGCGGGACAGGCTAAGTTGCAGCCCCAGCATTTT. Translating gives CASSAGQAKLQPQHF.

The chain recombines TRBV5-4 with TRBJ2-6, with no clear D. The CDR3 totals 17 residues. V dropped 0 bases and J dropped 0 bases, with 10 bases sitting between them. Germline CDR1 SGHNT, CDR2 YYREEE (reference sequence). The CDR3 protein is CASSLGPLSSGANVLTF. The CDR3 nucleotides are TGTGCCAGCAGCTTGGGTCCCCTGAGCTCTGGGGCCAACGTCCTGACTTTC. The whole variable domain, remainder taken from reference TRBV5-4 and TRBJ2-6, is ETGVTQSPTHLIKTRGQQVTLRCSSQSGHNTVSWYQQALGQGPQFIFQYYREEENGRGNFPPRFSGLQFPNYSSELNVNALELDDSALYLCASSLGPLSSGANVLTFGAGSRLTVL.

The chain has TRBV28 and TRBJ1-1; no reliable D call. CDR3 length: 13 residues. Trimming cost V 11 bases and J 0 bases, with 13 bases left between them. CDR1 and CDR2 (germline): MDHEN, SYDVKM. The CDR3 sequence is CAALSHVNTEAFF. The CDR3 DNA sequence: TGTGCCGCCCTCTCCCACGTGAACACTGAAGCTTTCTTT.

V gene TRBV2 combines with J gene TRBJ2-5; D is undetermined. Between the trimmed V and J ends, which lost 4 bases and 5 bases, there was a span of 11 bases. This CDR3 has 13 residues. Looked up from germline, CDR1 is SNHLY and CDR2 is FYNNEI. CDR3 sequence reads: CASSGAARETQYF. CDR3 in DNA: TGTGCCAGCAGTGGGGCTGCAAGGGAGACCCAGTACTTC.

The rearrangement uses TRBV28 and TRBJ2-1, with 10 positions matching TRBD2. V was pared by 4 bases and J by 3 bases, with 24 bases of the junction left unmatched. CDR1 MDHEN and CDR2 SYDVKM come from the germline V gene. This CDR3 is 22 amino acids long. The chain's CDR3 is CASSSAGPSGQTPSGSYNEQFF. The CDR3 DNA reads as TGTGCCAGCAGTTCAGCCGGCCCCTCGGGACAGACACCTAGCGGGAGCTACAATGAGCAGTTCTTC.